A single sample is the source of the 18 T cell receptor beta chains below, sequenced in a study of blood T cell repertoires in COVID-19 (dated by TCRdb to 2018 to 2020). Library construction relied on the immunoSEQ multiplex PCR assay. Sourced from immuneACCESS, this table was stored by TCRdb with only in-frame sequences that have V and J called. A share of the clones is absent; for the studies checked, an unresolved V gene accounts for under half, and the remainder has no known explanation. Across this sample there are fewer than 500,000 clones, with 75% to 90% seen only once. The ten most abundant clones make up about 0.65% of the sample. Source material: PBMCs or T cells enriched from blood (not recorded which). Source of these receptors: a young woman who had recovered from COVID-19.

The table lists this clone with a few counts. The genes are TRBV5-1 and TRBJ1-6; 7 bases match TRBD1. The germline CDR1 and CDR2 sequences are SGHRS and YFSETQ. V shed 0 bases and J 7 bases; nucleotides not matched to a gene: 4. CDR3 length: 15 residues. The CDR3 sequence is CASSLETGRNSPLHF. In DNA form, the CDR3 reads TGCGCCAGCAGCTTGGAGACAGGGCGGAATTCACCCCTCCACTTT.

The chain recombines TRBV11-2 with TRBJ2-7; TRBD1 is a possible D gene (6 bases). Per germline, CDR1 SGHAT and CDR2 FQNNGV. Trimming shortened V by 4 bases and J by 2 bases, and 12 bases separated the two germline ends. The CDR3 extends over 14 amino acids. DNA of the CDR3: TGTGCCAGCAGCTCCCAGGGGCCTACCTACGAGCAGTACTTC. Encoded protein: CASSSQGPTYEQYF.

The CDR3 DNA reads as TGTGCCAGTAGTAGGAGGGACAGGACCTACAATGAGCAGTTCTTC. Its protein product is CASSRRDRTYNEQFF. This chain connects TRBV19 to TRBJ2-1; 8 nucleotides agree with TRBD1. CDR1 LNHDA and CDR2 SQIVND come from the germline V gene (reference sequence). V dropped 4 bases and J dropped 2; count of bases not matched to a gene: 4. CDR3 size: 15 residues. Supplemented by reference TRBV19 and TRBJ2-1, the full variable domain reads DGGITQSPKYLFRKEGQNVTLSCEQNLNHDAMYWYRQDPGQGLRLIYYSQIVNDFQKGDIAEGYSVSREKKESFPLTVTSAQKNPTAFYLCASSRRDRTYNEQFFGPGTRLTVL.

The chain carries TRBV6-2 or TRBV6-3 and TRBJ1-5, with a possible D match to TRBD1 (6 bases). Per the germline V gene, CDR1 is MNHEY and CDR2 is SVGEGT. Deletions cut 6 bases from V and 5 bases from J, with 17 bases between. The CDR3 length is 15 residues. The CDR3 nucleotides are TGTGCCAGCAGCCCTGCAGGGGAGGGGGATCAGCCCCAGCATTTT. It codes for CASSPAGEGDQPQHF.

The V and J genes are TRBV5-5 and TRBJ1-2; no firm D call. The CDR3 extends over 15 amino acids. Germline V gene sequence: CDR1 SGHKS, CDR2 YYEKEE (reference sequence). Trimming stripped 1 base from V and 0 bases from J, with 10 bases between. CDR3 DNA sequence: TGTGCCAGCAGCTTGACAGTCCCGGCTAACTATGGCTACACCTTC. Encoded protein: CASSLTVPANYGYTF.

The V call is TRBV5-1, the J call TRBJ2-1, with 13 positions matching TRBD2. The CDR3 is 15 amino acids. Germline V lookup: CDR1 SGHRS, CDR2 YFSETQ. V shed 3 bases and J 10 bases; nucleotides not matched to a gene: 7. The CDR3 DNA reads as TGCGCCAGCAGCTGGACTAGCGGGGGTAGTGGGGAGCAGTTCTTC. It specifies CASSWTSGGSGEQFF.

The chain uses TRBV5-4 and TRBJ2-5; 9 positions match TRBD2. CDR3 length: 14 residues. V was clipped by 9 bases and J by 2 bases; unmatched bases: 8. Germline V gives CDR1 SGHNT, CDR2 YYREEE (reference sequence). As DNA, the CDR3 is TGTGCCACAAACCTAGCGGGGCGTCAAGAGACCCAGTACTTC. Its protein is CATNLAGRQETQYF.

V usage is TRBV28 and J usage is TRBJ1-3; D possibly corresponds to TRBD1 (5 bases). The germline V gene has CDR1 MDHEN and CDR2 SYDVKM. V lost 5 bases, J lost 4 bases, and 15 bases lay in between. The CDR3 sequence is 15 residues long. The CDR3 DNA is TGTGCCAGCAGTGCCAGCGGGGCGTGGGGAAACACCATATATTTT. Translating it yields CASSASGAWGNTIYF.

The V and J genes are TRBV6-5 and TRBJ2-1; TRBD2 aligns across 10 bases. Germline V gives CDR1 MNHEY, CDR2 SVGAGI. The CDR3 runs 13 residues. The trim removed 7 bases at V and 10 bases at J, leaving 7 bases unmatched. CDR3 in amino acids: CASISGGAGEQFF. The CDR3, as DNA: TGTGCCAGCATCAGCGGGGGGGCCGGCGAGCAGTTCTTC.

The J gene is TRBJ1-4, the V gene TRBV5-5, with D maybe TRBD1 (5 bases). The germline CDR1 and CDR2 sequences are SGHKS and YYEKEE (reference sequence). Between the trimmed V and J ends, which lost 4 bases and 6 bases, there was a span of 16 bases. The CDR3 has 15 amino acids. The CDR3: CASSPLGDTYEKLFF. The CDR3 region has the DNA TGTGCCAGCAGCCCTTTAGGGGATACTTATGAAAAACTGTTTTTT.

The chain links TRBV7-9 to TRBJ1-4, with 8 positions matching TRBD1. Germline V gene sequence: CDR1 SEHNR, CDR2 FQNEAQ (reference sequence). This CDR3 is 15 amino acids long. V gave up 3 bases and J gave up 3 bases; unmatched junction bases: 3. In DNA form, the CDR3 reads TGTGCCAGCAGCTTTGACAGGGGACCTAATGAAAAACTGTTTTTT. Translating gives CASSFDRGPNEKLFF.

The chain has TRBV5-1 and TRBJ1-6; 7 nucleotides align to TRBD1. The CDR3 is made up of 16 amino acids. After removal of 0 bases from V and 7 bases from J, the junction contained 7 bases not matched to a gene. From germline, CDR1 is SGHRS and CDR2 YFSETQ. The CDR3 DNA reads TGCGCCAGCAGCTTGGTCGGGACAGATAAGAATTCACCCCTCCACTTT. This gives the protein CASSLVGTDKNSPLHF.

V is TRBV7-2 and J is TRBJ2-7, with 8 bases identical to TRBD2. Trimming removed 5 bases from V and 4 bases from J; junction bases left unmatched: 7. The CDR3 covers 14 residues. The germline gives CDR1 SGHTA, CDR2 FQGNSA. CDR3 nucleotide sequence: TGTGCCAGCAGCCGTAGCGGGGTTCTATACGAGCAGTACTTC. It encodes CASSRSGVLYEQYF.

This chain joins TRBV14 and TRBJ1-1, with 8 positions matching TRBD1. The V and J ends lost 1 base and 1 base, in that order; junction bases with no gene match: 11. Germline V lookup: CDR1 SGHDN, CDR2 FVKESK. CDR3 length: 18 amino acids. The CDR3, as DNA: TGTGCCAGCAGCCAAGGAATTAGCAGGGGGCGGCCGAACACTGAAGCTTTCTTT. This translates into CASSQGISRGRPNTEAFF.

The gene calls are TRBV5-1 and TRBJ1-3; a weak D match, TRBD1 (5 bases). V lost 4 bases, J lost 1 base, and 27 bases lay in between. Germline values: CDR1 SGHRS, CDR2 YFSETQ. This CDR3 comprises 20 residues. CDR3 loop: CASSVYPPTGGRGSGNTIYF. In DNA, the CDR3 is TGCGCCAGCAGCGTCTATCCCCCGACCGGGGGTAGAGGATCTGGAAACACCATATATTTT.

Comments on this clone: Other DNA sequences in this specimen translate into the identical CDR3. Here the CDR3 DNA reads TGTGCCAGCTCAGCCGGGAACGAGCAGTACTTC. Amino acids: CASSAGNEQYF. The chain combines TRBV2 with TRBJ2-7; perhaps TRBD2 as D (5 bases). CDR1 and CDR2 (germline): SNHLY, FYNNEI. Trimming shortened V by 8 bases and J by 5 bases, and 10 bases separated the two germline ends. The CDR3 has 11 residues.

The chain combines TRBV6-6 with TRBJ2-7, with D possibly TRBD1 on 5 matching bases. Trimming took 6 bases from V and 1 from J, leaving 10 bases between them. The germline gives CDR1 MNHNY, CDR2 SVGAGI (reference sequence). This CDR3 has 13 amino acids. The CDR3 DNA reads TGTGCCAGCAGCCTCGACAGATCCTACGAGCAGTACTTC. Its protein is CASSLDRSYEQYF.

This chain uses TRBV6-5 with TRBJ2-2; possible D gene TRBD1, 5 bases. This CDR3 region has 14 residues. Germline CDR1 and CDR2: MNHEY and SVGAGI. V dropped 2 bases and J dropped 4 bases, with 8 bases sitting between them. CDR3 sequence (DNA): TGTGCCAGCAGTTACCGACAGTCCACCGGGGAGCTGTTTTTT. Translation gives CASSYRQSTGELFF.